This T cell receptor beta chain was found in a study of identical twins. Study conclusions and caveats: Invariant populations such as MAIT and iNKT cells could partly muddle zero-insertion analyses.

From the 5' RACE reads, TCRdb called clonotypes with MiXCR, one entry per CDR3 protein. The sample consists of under 800,000 distinct CDR3 sequences, around 21% of them appearing once. CDR3 length: 15 residues. V dropped 4 bases and J dropped 2; count of bases not matched to a gene: 6. Germline V lookup: CDR1 ENHRY, CDR2 SYGVKD. In the case of this clonotype: What it recognizes is unknown.

These records were also assigned to another study, of T cells expressing NK-cell markers. From that paper: CD3+CD56+NKG2C+, CD3+CD56+NKG2C- and CD3+CD56-NKG2C+ T cells, once sorted, supplied the TCR beta repertoires.

V usage is TRBV10-3 and J usage is TRBJ2-5, with 8 nucleotides matching TRBD2. Sequencing was carried out using PBMCs. The receptor was derived from a woman aged 18-29 years in good health. The DNA for the CDR3 is TGTGCCATCAGTGGGGCAGCGGGAGCTCAAGAGACCCAGTACTTC. Translating gives CAISGAAGAQETQYF.